The clone carrying this T cell receptor (beta chain) was detected ten times or more. Antigen unknown. CDR1 MGHRA and CDR2 YSYEKL come from the germline V gene. This CDR3 region has 13 residues. V was cut by 5 bases and J by 4 bases, with 11 bases left in between. Then a second PCR, running roughly 6 to 11 cycles, was carried out with a sample-barcoded 5' primer and a J-beta primer mix. TCRdb itself ran the 5' RACE reads through MiXCR, one entry per CDR3 protein. This table holds approximately 780,000 distinct CDR3 sequences, roughly 25% found once. The data were taken from a study of blood T cells in healthy people across ages. Findings and caveats of the study: Among long-lived donors, naive CD4+ cells were more numerous and diversity higher than in aged donors.

This sample was shared with a second study, whose subject was T cells of mothers and their children. This second report adds: Researchers put all of the extracted RNA into cDNA synthesis, using roughly 1.5 ug per 15 ul.

The J gene is TRBJ1-2, the V gene TRBV4-1; no reliable D call. Specimen: blood. This receptor was obtained from a boy younger than 18 in good health. The CDR3, as DNA: TGCGCCAGCAGCTCCGACATCGTCTATGGCTACACCTTC. Encoded protein: CASSSDIVYGYTF.